This TCR beta chain was sequenced during a study of shared clonotypes between healthy human individuals. Study-wide context: Three men and two women, aged 18 to 49, were donors. Researchers assigned three CD4 naive, three CD4 memory, two CD8 naive and one CD8 memory plate to each donor. Study-wide results and limits: Memory subsets generally showed lower estimated richness than naive subsets. The sharing of roughly 5% of naive CD4 clonotypes was seen across several donors.

Concerning this clone: Its specificity is unknown.

The assay was immunoSEQ multiplex PCR, and TCRdb's table has in-frame clones only and misses some. The repertoire consists of about 2 million clones, with 85% to 95% occurring once and the leading ten covering 1.2%. Naive CD8 isolation took CD45RO-negative cells positively selected for CCR7 and excluded terminally differentiated effector memory CD45RA+ cells. Sequencing was performed on naive CD8+ T cells sorted from blood. The receptor was derived from a man between 18 and 29 years old in good health.

In DNA, the CDR3 is TGTGCCAGCAGTGATGACTCCAATGGGTACAATGAGCAGTTCTTC. This sequence encodes CASSDDSNGYNEQFF. J is TRBJ2-1 and V is TRBV6-1; D not resolved. The germline CDR1 and CDR2 sequences are MNHNS and SASEGT. V was pared by 3 bases and J by 4 bases, with 13 bases between. The CDR3 totals 15 residues.